In this sample, the clone carrying this T cell receptor (beta chain) turned up a few times. The sequenced target, TCR beta, came from blood CD8+ and CD4+ T cells. TEMRA cells were enriched by FACS, while CD8+ and CD4+ T cells were obtained through a negative isolation that was performed magnetically. V lost 7 bases and J lost 8, with 17 bases in between. The length of the CDR3 is 13 residues. CDR1 MNHNS and CDR2 SASEGT come from the germline V gene. cDNA came from about 0.5 to 1 ug RNA primed by random hexamers. Multiplex PCR with immunoSEQ amplified the TCR beta CDR3 across 54 Vbeta and 13 Jbeta. TCRdb itself ran the immunoSEQ multiplex PCR reads through MiXCR, one entry per CDR3 protein. The sample has some 300,000 distinct CDR3 sequences, 70% to 90% seen once; the top ten hold approximately 0.11%. The sample comes from a study of CD8 T cells in Susac syndrome.

The sample was CD8+ T cells from PBMCs. This TCR derives from a human donor with multiple sclerosis. This chain connects TRBV6-1 to TRBJ1-2; a possible D gene is TRBD1 (5 bases). The CDR3 DNA follows: TGTGCCAGCAATCCCAGGGTAATTGACGGCTACACCTTC. It codes for CASNPRVIDGYTF.